In this sample, the clone carrying this TCR beta chain turned up a few times. The V gene lost 6 bases and the J gene lost 5 bases, with 8 bases spanning the gap. The CDR3 extends over 12 amino acids. The germline CDR1 and CDR2 sequences are MNHNY and SVGAGI (reference sequence). The primer mix had 60 Vbeta and 13 Jbeta primers. Sequencing used immunoSEQ multiplex PCR; TCRdb keeps in-frame clones, though not all of them. The top ten hold roughly 6.4% of the sample, which has about 150,000 clones, roughly three quarters seen once. This specimen comes from a study of cytomegalovirus exposure and HLA in healthy donors.

V and J are TRBV6-6 and TRBJ1-3; D remains ambiguous. The source is a woman in her 40s in good health and CMV-seropositive. The material sequenced was PBMCs. The CDR3 nucleotides are TGTGCCAGCAGCACAGAGAGAAACACCATATATTTT. This codes for CASSTERNTIYF.